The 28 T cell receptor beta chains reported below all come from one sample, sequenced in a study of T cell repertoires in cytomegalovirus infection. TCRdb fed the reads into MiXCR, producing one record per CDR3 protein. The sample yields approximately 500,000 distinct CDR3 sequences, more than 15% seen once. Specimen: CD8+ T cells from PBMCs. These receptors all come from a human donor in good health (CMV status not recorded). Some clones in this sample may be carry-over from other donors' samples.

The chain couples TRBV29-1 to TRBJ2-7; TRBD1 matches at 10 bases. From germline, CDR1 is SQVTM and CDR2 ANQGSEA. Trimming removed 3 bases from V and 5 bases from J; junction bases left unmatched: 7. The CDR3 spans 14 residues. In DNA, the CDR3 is TGCAGCGTTGAGTCGCGACAGGGGGCGGACGAGCAGTACTTC. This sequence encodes CSVESRQGADEQYF.

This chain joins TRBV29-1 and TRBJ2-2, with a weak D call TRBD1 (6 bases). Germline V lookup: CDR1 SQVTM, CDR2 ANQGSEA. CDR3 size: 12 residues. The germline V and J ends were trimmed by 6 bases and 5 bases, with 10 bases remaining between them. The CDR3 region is CSVWTVTGELFF. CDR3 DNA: TGCAGCGTATGGACAGTTACCGGGGAGCTGTTTTTT.

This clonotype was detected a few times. The CDR3 nucleotides read TGTGCCAGCAGCTTGAAAAAACCCATCAGAACGGTGCGGGGGACCTTAGATACGCAGTATTTT. Encoded protein: CASSLKKPIRTVRGTLDTQYF. This chain uses TRBV5-6 with TRBJ2-3; 7 nucleotides match TRBD2. There are 21 residues in the CDR3. The V and J ends lost 1 base and 5 bases, in that order; junction bases with no gene match: 25. In germline, CDR1 is SGHDT, CDR2 YYEEEE.

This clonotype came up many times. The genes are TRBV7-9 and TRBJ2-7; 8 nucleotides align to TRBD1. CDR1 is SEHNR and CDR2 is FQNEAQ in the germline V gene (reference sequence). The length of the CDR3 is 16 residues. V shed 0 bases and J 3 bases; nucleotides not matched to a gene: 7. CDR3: CASSLAPDRESYEQYF. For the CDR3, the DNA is TGTGCCAGCAGCTTAGCGCCGGACAGGGAGAGCTACGAGCAGTACTTC.

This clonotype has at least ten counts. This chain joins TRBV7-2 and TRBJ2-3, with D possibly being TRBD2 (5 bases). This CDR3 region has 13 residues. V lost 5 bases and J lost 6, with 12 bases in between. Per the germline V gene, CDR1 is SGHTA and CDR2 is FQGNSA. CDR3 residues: CASSADLVDTQYF. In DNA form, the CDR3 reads TGTGCCAGCAGCGCGGACTTAGTTGATACGCAGTATTTT.

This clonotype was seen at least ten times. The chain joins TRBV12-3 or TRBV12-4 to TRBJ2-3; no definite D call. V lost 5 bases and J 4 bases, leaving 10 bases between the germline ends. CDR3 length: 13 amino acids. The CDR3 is CASSPTEADTQYF. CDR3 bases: TGTGCCAGCAGTCCCACAGAAGCAGATACGCAGTATTTT.

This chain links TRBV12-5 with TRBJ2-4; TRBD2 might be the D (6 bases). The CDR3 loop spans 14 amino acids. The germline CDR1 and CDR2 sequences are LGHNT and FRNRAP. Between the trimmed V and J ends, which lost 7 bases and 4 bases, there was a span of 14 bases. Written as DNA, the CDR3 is TGTGCTAGTGCCAATACCAGCGGGAAAAACATTCAGTACTTC. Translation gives CASANTSGKNIQYF.

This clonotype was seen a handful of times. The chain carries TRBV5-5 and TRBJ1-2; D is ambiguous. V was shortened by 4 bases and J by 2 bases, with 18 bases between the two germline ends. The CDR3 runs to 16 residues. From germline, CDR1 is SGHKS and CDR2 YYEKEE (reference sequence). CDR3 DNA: TGTGCCAGCAGCCTCCGGAAGACGGGGAGGAACTATGGCTACACCTTC. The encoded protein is CASSLRKTGRNYGYTF.

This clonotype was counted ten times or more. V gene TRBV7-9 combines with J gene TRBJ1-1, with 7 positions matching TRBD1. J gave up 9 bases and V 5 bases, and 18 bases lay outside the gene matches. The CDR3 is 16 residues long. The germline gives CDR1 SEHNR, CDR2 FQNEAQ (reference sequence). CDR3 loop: CASSLHSTGKVFKAFF. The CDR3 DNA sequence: TGTGCCAGCAGCCTCCACTCGACAGGGAAAGTTTTTAAAGCTTTCTTT. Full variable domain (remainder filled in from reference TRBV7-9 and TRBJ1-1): DTGVSQNPRHKITKRGQNVTFRCDPISEHNRLYWYRQTLGQGPEFLTYFQNEAQLEKSRLLSDRFSAERPKGSFSTLEIQRTEQGDSAMYLCASSLHSTGKVFKAFFGQGTRLTVV.

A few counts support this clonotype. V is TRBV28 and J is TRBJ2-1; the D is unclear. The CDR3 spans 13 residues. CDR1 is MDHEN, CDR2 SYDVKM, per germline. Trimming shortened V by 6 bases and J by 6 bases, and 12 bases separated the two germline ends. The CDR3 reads CASSQNYVNEQFF. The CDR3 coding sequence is TGTGCCAGCAGCCAAAATTATGTCAATGAGCAGTTCTTC. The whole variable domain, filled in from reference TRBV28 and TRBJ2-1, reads DVKVTQSSRYLVKRTGEKVFLECVQDMDHENMFWYRQDPGLGLRLIYFSYDVKMKEKGDIPEGYSVSREKKERFSLILESASTNQTSMYLCASSQNYVNEQFFGPGTRLTVL.

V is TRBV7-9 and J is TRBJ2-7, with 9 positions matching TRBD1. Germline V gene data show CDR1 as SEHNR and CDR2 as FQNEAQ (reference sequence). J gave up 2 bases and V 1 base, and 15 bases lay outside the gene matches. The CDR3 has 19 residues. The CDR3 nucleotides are TGTGCCAGCAGCTTAGGATATTATGGGACAGGGTCCTTCACCTACGAGCAGTACTTC. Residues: CASSLGYYGTGSFTYEQYF.

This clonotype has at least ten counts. The CDR3 DNA follows: TGTGCCAGCAGCCGGACAGGTCGGCTGGGGAATGAGCAGTTCTTC. Translation: CASSRTGRLGNEQFF. The chain couples TRBV14 to TRBJ2-1, with 7 positions matching TRBD1. CDR1 is SGHDN and CDR2 is FVKESK in the germline V gene. The length of the CDR3 is 15 residues. Trimming cost V 4 bases and J 7 bases; bases outside gene matches: 10.

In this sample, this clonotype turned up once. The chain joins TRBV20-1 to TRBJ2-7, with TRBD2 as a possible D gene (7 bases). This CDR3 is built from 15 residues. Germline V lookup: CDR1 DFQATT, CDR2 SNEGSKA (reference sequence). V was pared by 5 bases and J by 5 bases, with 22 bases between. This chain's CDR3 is CSADGGRESTDEQYF. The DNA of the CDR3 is TGCAGTGCTGATGGGGGGCGGGAGAGTACCGACGAGCAGTACTTC.

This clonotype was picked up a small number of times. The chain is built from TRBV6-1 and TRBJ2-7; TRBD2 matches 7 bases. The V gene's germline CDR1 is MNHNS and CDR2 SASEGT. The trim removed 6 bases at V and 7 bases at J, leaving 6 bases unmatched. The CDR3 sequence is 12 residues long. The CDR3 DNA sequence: TGTGCCAGCAGAGAGCGGGGTGAGGAGCAGTACTTC. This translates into CASRERGEEQYF.

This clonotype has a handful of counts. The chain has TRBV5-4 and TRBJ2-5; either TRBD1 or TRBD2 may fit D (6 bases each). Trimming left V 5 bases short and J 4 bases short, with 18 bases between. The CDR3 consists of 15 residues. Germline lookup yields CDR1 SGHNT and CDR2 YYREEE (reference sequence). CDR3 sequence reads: CASRDLTGGIETQYF. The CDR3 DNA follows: TGTGCCAGCAGGGATCTGACAGGCGGGATAGAGACCCAGTACTTC.

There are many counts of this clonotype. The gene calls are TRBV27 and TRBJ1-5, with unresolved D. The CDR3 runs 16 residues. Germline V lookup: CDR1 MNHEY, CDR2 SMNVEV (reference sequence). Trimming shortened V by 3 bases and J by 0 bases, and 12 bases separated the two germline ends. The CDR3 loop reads CASSLSVGYSNQPQHF. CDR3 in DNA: TGTGCCAGCAGTTTGTCGGTGGGATATAGCAATCAGCCCCAGCATTTT.

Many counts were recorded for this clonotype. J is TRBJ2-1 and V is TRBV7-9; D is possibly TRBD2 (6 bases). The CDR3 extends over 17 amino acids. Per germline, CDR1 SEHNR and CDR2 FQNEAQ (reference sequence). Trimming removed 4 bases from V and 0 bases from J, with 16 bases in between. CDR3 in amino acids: CASSYSAGLYSYNEQFF. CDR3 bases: TGTGCCAGCAGCTATTCGGCGGGATTGTACTCCTACAATGAGCAGTTCTTC.

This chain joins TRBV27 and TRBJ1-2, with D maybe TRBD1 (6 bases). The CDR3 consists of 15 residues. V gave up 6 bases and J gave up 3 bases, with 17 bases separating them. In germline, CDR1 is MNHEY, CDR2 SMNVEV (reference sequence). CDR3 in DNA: TGTGCCAGCAGCCCCCGCGGAGGGGGACACTATGGCTACACCTTC. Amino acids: CASSPRGGGHYGYTF.

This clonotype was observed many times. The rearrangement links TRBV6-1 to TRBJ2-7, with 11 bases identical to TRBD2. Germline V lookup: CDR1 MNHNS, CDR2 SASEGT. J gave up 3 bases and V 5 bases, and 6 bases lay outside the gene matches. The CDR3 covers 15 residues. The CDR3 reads CASSPLAGEIYEQYF. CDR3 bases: TGTGCCAGCAGTCCACTAGCGGGGGAGATCTACGAGCAGTACTTC.

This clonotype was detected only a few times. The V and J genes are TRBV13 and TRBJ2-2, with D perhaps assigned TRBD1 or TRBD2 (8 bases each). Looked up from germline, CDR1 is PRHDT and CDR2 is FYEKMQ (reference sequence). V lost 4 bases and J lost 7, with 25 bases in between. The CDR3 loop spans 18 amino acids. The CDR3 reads CASSYSSEGLGTGGELFF. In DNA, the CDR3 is TGTGCCAGCAGCTACTCTTCAGAGGGACTAGGGACAGGCGGGGAGCTGTTTTTT. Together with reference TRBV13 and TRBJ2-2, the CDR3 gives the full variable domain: AAGVIQSPRHLIKEKRETATLKCYPIPRHDTVYWYQQGPGQDPQFLISFYEKMQSDKGSIPDRFSAQQFSDYHSELNMSSLELGDSALYFCASSYSSEGLGTGGELFFGEGSRLTVL.

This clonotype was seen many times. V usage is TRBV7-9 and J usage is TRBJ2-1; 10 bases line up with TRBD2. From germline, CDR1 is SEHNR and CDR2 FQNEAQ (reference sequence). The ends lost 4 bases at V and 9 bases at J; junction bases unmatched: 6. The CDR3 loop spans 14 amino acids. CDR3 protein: CASSSGRTSGEQFF. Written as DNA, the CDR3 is TGTGCCAGCAGCTCTGGTAGGACTAGCGGTGAGCAGTTCTTC.

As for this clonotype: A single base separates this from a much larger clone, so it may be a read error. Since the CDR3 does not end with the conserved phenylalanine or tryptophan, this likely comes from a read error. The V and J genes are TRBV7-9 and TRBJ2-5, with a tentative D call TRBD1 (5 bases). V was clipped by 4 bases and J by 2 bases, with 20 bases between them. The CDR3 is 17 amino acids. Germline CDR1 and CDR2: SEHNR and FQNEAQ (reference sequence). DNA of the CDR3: TGTGCCAGCAGCTCCGGAAACGACAGAATGGAACAAGAGACCCAGTACTTA. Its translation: CASSSGNDRMEQETQYL.

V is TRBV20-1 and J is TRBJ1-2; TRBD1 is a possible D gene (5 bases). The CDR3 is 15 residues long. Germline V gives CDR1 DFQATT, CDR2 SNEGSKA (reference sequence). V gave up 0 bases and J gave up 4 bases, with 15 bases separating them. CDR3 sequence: CSARDRGPPTYGYTF. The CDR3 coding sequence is TGCAGTGCTAGAGACCGGGGCCCTCCGACCTATGGCTACACCTTC.

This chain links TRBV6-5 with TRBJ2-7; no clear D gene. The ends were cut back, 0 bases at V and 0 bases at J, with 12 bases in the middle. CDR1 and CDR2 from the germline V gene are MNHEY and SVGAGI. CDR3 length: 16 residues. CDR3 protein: CASSYSALADSYEQYF. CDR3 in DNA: TGTGCCAGCAGTTACTCAGCGTTGGCGGACTCCTACGAGCAGTACTTC.

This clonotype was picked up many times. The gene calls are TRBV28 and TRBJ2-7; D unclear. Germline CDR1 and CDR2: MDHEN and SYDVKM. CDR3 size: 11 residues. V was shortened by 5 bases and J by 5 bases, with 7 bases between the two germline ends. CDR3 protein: CASSRVHEQYF. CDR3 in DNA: TGTGCCAGCAGTAGAGTACACGAGCAGTACTTC. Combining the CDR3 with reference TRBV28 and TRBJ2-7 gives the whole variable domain DVKVTQSSRYLVKRTGEKVFLECVQDMDHENMFWYRQDPGLGLRLIYFSYDVKMKEKGDIPEGYSVSREKKERFSLILESASTNQTSMYLCASSRVHEQYFGPGTRLTVT.

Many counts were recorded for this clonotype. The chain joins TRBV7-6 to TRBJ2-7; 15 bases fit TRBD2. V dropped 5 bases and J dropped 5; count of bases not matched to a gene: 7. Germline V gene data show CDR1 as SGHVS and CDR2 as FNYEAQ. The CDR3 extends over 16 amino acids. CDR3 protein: CASSPGTSGGLDEQYF. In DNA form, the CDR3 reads TGTGCCAGCAGCCCTGGGACTAGCGGGGGGTTGGACGAGCAGTACTTC.

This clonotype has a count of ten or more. The CDR3 sequence: CASSRPSGGAHEQFF. The CDR3 DNA reads TGTGCCAGCAGCCGCCCTAGCGGGGGGGCCCATGAGCAGTTCTTC. V is TRBV7-9 and J is TRBJ2-1; TRBD2 matches at 12 bases. Germline CDR1 is SEHNR and CDR2 is FQNEAQ (reference sequence). The junction had 7 bases not matched to a gene; V was cut back by 5 bases and J by 8 bases. There are 15 residues in the CDR3.

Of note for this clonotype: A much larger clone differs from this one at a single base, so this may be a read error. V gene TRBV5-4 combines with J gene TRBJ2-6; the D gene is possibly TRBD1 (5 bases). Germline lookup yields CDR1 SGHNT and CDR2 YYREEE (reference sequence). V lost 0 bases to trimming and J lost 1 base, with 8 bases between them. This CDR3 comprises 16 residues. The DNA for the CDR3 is TGTGCCAGCAGCTTGGGTGCAGGGTCTGGGGCCAACGTCCTGACTTTC. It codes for CASSLGAGSGANVLTF.